This T cell receptor (beta chain) was sequenced in a study of cytomegalovirus exposure and HLA in healthy donors. PCR primers comprised 60 Vbeta and 13 Jbeta primers. This table comes from immunoSEQ multiplex PCR, and its TCRdb copy is limited to in-frame clones, with some not included. The sample lists roughly 160,000 clones; roughly 80% were seen once. General study findings and limits: A classifier reportedly called cytomegalovirus status with high sensitivity and specificity. The authors later linked a missense DCLRE1C variant to TCR beta V- and J-gene trimming. Some V segments, including TRBV6-2 and TRBV6-3, were excluded as indistinguishable.

Details on this clone: Its antigen is currently unknown.

Germline-derived CDR1 and CDR2 are SGHAT and FQNNGV. The V end lost 5 bases, the J end lost 7 bases, and 14 bases lay between the germline ends. This CDR3 has 13 amino acids. The chain links TRBV11-2 to TRBJ2-5; unclear D gene. The sample taken for sequencing was PBMCs. This TCR was recovered from a man aged 25-40 years in good health and CMV-seronegative. The CDR3 DNA reads as TGTGCCAGCAGCAAGGAGCGCGGCGGGACCCAGTACTTC. Translating gives CASSKERGGTQYF.